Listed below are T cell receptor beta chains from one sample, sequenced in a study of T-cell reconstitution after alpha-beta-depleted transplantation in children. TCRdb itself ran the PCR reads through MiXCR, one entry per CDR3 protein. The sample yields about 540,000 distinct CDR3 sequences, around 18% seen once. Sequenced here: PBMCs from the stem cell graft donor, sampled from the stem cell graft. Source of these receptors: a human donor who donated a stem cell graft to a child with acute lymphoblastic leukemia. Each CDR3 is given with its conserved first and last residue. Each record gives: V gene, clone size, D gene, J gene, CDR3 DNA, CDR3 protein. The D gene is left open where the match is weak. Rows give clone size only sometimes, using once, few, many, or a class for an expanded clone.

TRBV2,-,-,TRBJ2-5,TGTGCCAGCAGTGAACCCGGGACTTTAGAGACCCAGTACTTC,CASSEPGTLETQYF
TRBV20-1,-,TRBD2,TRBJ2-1,TGCAGTGCTTTTCCTAGCGGGGCATACAATGAGCAGTTCTTC,CSAFPSGAYNEQFF
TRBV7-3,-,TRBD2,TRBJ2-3,TGTGCCAGCACCCCCCTGGGCGGGAGAGCAGATACGCAGTATTTT,CASTPLGGRADTQYF
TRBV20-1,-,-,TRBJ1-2,TGCAGTGCAAGAGGGGGGAACTATGGCTACACCTTC,CSARGGNYGYTF
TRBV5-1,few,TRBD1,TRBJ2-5,TGCGCCAGCAGCTTGTTGACAGGGGGCGGTGAGACCCAGTACTTC,CASSLLTGGGETQYF
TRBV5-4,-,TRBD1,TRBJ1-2,TGTGCCAGCAGCTTTGGGGGACAGTATGGCTACACCTTC,CASSFGGQYGYTF
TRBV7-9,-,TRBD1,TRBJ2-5,TGTGCCAGCAGCTCCCGGGACAGGAGGCGTGGGGACCAGTACTTC,CASSSRDRRRGDQYF
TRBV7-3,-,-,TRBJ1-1,TGTGCCACCCCCAAATGGCACAGCTTAGGGAGAAGGAACACTGAAGCTTTCTTT,CATPKWHSLGRRNTEAFF
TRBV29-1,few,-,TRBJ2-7,TGCAGCGTTGATTCGGGGAACGGGAACGAGCAGTACTTC,CSVDSGNGNEQYF
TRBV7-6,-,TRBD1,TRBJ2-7,TGTGCCAGCAGCTCAGGACAGGGAAAAGGTTACGAGCAGTACTTC,CASSSGQGKGYEQYF
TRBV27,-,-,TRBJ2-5,TGTGCCAGCAGCAGGGGATATGGAGAGACCCAGTACTTC,CASSRGYGETQYF
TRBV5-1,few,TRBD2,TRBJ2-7,TGCGCCAGCAGCCCCGGGACTACCTGGGGAGAGCAGTACTTC,CASSPGTTWGEQYF
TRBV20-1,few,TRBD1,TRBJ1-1,TGCAGTGCCCGGCGGGACAGGGGAGGTGAAGCTTTCTTT,CSARRDRGGEAFF
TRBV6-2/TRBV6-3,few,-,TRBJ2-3,TGTGCCATTCGGGACCCGTTAGATACGCAGTATTTT,CAIRDPLDTQYF
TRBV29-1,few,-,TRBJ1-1,TGCAGCGTTGTGCCTTTGGAAGCTTTCTTT,CSVVPLEAFF
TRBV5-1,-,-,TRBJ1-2,TGCGCCAGCAGCGGGGGCACAGGGTATGGCTACACCTTC,CASSGGTGYGYTF
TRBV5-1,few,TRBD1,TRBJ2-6,TGCGCCAGCAGCGAACAGGGGGCCCTCAACGTCCTGACTTTC,CASSEQGALNVLTF
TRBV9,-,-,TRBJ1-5,TGTGCCAGTGGAACCAGCAATCAGCCCCAGCATTTT,CASGTSNQPQHF
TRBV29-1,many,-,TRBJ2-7,TGCAGCGTTGGGGACTCCTACGAGCAGTACTTC,CSVGDSYEQYF
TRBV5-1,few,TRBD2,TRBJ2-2,TGCGCCAGCAGCTTGCCCAGCGGGAGTCTCTCCGGGGAGCTGTTTTTT,CASSLPSGSLSGELFF
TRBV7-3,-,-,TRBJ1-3,TGTGCCAGCAGCCCCGACGCGGGTACAAACACCATATATTTT,CASSPDAGTNTIYF
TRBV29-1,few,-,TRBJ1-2,TGCAGCGTTGAATCCAGACCGCCAGGCGGCTATGGCTACACCTTC,CSVESRPPGGYGYTF
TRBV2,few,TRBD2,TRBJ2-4,TGTGCCAGCAGTTCGGGACTAGCGGGACCTCTGGGCAAAAACATTCAGTACTTC,CASSSGLAGPLGKNIQYF
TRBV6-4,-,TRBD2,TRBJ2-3,TGTGCCAGCAGTGAGGCGGGAGGTGCAGATACGCAGTATTTT,CASSEAGGADTQYF
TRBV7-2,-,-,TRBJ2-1,TGTGCCAGCAGCTTACAAGCAGGGGTGGTACGGAATGAGCAGTTCTTC,CASSLQAGVVRNEQFF
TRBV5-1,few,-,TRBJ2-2,TGCGCCAGCAGCTCAGGGCGACTAAACACCGGGGAGCTGTTTTTT,CASSSGRLNTGELFF
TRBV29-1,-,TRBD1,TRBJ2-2,TGCAGCGGGGGGACAGGGTACACCGGGGAGCTGTTTTTT,CSGGTGYTGELFF
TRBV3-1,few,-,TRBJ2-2,TGTGCCAGCAGCCAAGATCCGAGGGAGTTAATCACCGGGGAGCTGTTTTTT,CASSQDPRELITGELFF
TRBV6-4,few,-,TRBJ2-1,TGTGCCAGCCCGGACAGGGGGCTAGCGGGAGGGCTACGCAATGAGCAGTTCTTC,CASPDRGLAGGLRNEQFF
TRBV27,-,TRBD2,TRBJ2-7,TGTGCCAGCCGGGACCTAGCGGGAGTTTACGAGCAGTACTTC,CASRDLAGVYEQYF
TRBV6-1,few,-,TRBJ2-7,TGTGCCAGCAGTGAATCAGCGGGTAGCTCCTACGAGCAGTACTTC,CASSESAGSSYEQYF
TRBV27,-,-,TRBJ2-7,TGTGCCAGCAGTGACCCGGGCACCCGATCCTACGAGCAGTACTTC,CASSDPGTRSYEQYF